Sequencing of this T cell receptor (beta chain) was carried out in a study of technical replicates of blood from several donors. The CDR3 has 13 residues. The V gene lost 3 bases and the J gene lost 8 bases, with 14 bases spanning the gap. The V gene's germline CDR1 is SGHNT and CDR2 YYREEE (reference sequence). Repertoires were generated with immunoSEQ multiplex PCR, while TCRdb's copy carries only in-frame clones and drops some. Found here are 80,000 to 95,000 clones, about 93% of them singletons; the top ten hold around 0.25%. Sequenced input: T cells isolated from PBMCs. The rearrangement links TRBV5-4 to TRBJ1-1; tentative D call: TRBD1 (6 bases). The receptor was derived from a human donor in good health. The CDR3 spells CASSSPGAVEAFF. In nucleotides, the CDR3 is TGTGCCAGCAGCTCCCCAGGGGCCGTAGAAGCTTTCTTT. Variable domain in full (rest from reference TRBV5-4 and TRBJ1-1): ETGVTQSPTHLIKTRGQQVTLRCSSQSGHNTVSWYQQALGQGPQFIFQYYREEENGRGNFPPRFSGLQFPNYSSELNVNALELDDSALYLCASSSPGAVEAFFGQGTRLTVV.